Listed below are T cell receptor beta chains from one sample, sequenced in a study of T-cell memory formation after mild COVID-19. MiXCR, run by TCRdb on the 5' RACE reads, gives a single entry per CDR3 protein. The table lists under 650,000 distinct CDR3 sequences, about a sixth of them singletons. The sample comprised PBMCs or a T cell subset sorted from them (not recorded which). These TCRs come from an adult woman who had mild COVID-19 (a few samples of this study predate the infection). Cell type and time point are not known. The CDR3 runs from the conserved cysteine through the conserved F or W. A D gene is named only where the DNA matches it firmly. Clone size is shown for a subset of rows, as once, few, many or a class of expanded clone.

15 - TRBJ2-3 - TRBV18 TGTGCCAGCTCACCTACCAGGGCAGGGTACGGTACGCAGTATTTT CASSPTRAGYGTQYF
18 - TRBJ1-4 TRBD1 TRBV18 TGTGCCAGCTCACCGGGAGGACAGGGCGCTCCAGCTAATGAAAAACTGTTTTTT CASSPGGQGAPANEKLFF
15 few TRBJ1-1 - TRBV15 TGTGCCACCAGATCGAGACAGAGAGAGGACACTGAAGCTTTCTTT CATRSRQREDTEAFF
17 - TRBJ2-1 TRBD2 TRBV5-1 TGCGCCAGCAGCTATCGGACTAGCGGGGGCCCCTCCAATGAGCAGTTCTTC CASSYRTSGGPSNEQFF
15 many TRBJ2-1 TRBD2 TRBV5-4 TGTGCCAGCAGCCGGGGACTAGCGGAGGGGGATGAGCAGTTCTTC CASSRGLAEGDEQFF
14 few TRBJ2-2 - TRBV11-2 TGTGCCAGCAGCTTAGCGTTAGTAGCCGGGGAGCTGTTTTTT CASSLALVAGELFF
13 many TRBJ2-7 - TRBV3-1 TGTGCCAGCAGCCAAGATGTAGAGGGAAGGCAGTACTTC CASSQDVEGRQYF
18 - TRBJ2-1 - TRBV5-1 TGCGCCAGCAGCTTGGAACGGCCCGGGACTCCGCCCGACAATGAGCAGTTCTTC CASSLERPGTPPDNEQFF
15 few TRBJ1-2 - TRBV20-1 TGCAGTGCTAGAGATCCCTCAGGGGAAATCTATGGCTACACCTTC CSARDPSGEIYGYTF
15 few TRBJ2-2 - TRBV9 TGTGCCAGCAGCGCAAGTGGGACCGCCACCGGGGAGCTGTTTTTT CASSASGTATGELFF
13 - TRBJ2-7 - TRBV2 TGTGCCAGCATCCCAAGGTGGAAAGGCGAGCAGTACTTC CASIPRWKGEQYF
14 - TRBJ1-1 TRBD1 TRBV29-1 TGCAGCGTTGGGTACCGGACAGGGGCCACTGAAGCTTTCTTT CSVGYRTGATEAFF
18 - TRBJ2-1 TRBD2 TRBV5-6 TGTGCCAGCAGCTTGCCCGCTGCTACTAGCGGGAACTACACTGAGCAGTTCTTC CASSLPAATSGNYTEQFF
17 - TRBJ1-2 TRBD1 TRBV2 TGTGCCAGCAGTGAAGCATACTGGACAGGGTTGGGGTATGGCTACACCTTC CASSEAYWTGLGYGYTF
14 few TRBJ1-5 - TRBV12-3/TRBV12-4 TGTGCCAGCACCCGAGGGCAGGTGGGTCAGCCCCAGCATTTT CASTRGQVGQPQHF
15 - TRBJ2-1 - TRBV9 TGTGCCAGCAGCGTAGAGATAGGGAAGTTCAATGAGCAGTTCTTC CASSVEIGKFNEQFF
14 - TRBJ2-1 - TRBV6-2/TRBV6-3 TGTGCCAGCAGTTACGCTCAGGTCCACAATGAGCAGTTCTTC CASSYAQVHNEQFF
13 - TRBJ1-3 - TRBV12-3/TRBV12-4 TGTGCCAGCAGTGGGCGAGGGGGAAACACCATATATTTT CASSGRGGNTIYF
17 few TRBJ2-1 TRBD2 TRBV6-5 TGTGCCAGCAGTTACGCTCCCGGGGGCGGGAGGAACAATGAGCAGTTCTTC CASSYAPGGGRNNEQFF
15 - TRBJ1-5 TRBD1 TRBV6-1 TGTGCCAGCAGCGCCGGGACAGGCAATTATCAGCCCCAGCATTTT CASSAGTGNYQPQHF
15 once TRBJ2-1 TRBD2 TRBV4-3 TGCGCCAGCAGCCAAGTACCTTCAGCGGGGGGTGAGCAGTTCTTC CASSQVPSAGGEQFF
15 - TRBJ2-3 - TRBV7-6 TGTGCCAGCAGCTTAGATGGCCTAGTCACAGATACGCAGTATTTT CASSLDGLVTDTQYF
14 - TRBJ2-1 TRBD1 TRBV10-3 TGTGCCACAACGCCGGGACAGGGTGTCAATGAGCAGTTCTTC CATTPGQGVNEQFF
15 few TRBJ1-1 - TRBV12-3/TRBV12-4 TGTGCCAGCAGTCGAACAGGGAGGCGGGACACTGAAGCTTTCTTT CASSRTGRRDTEAFF
15 - TRBJ2-7 - TRBV5-1 TGCGCCAGCAGCTCCGGCGGGGCGGTCTCCTACGAGCAGTACTTC CASSSGGAVSYEQYF
14 - TRBJ1-1 - TRBV30 TGTGCCTGGAGTGTAGGAGTGATGAGGATGAAAGCTTTCTTT CAWSVGVMRMKAFF
13 - TRBJ2-5 TRBD1 TRBV20-1 TGCAGTGCTACGCAGGGGGCTGGGGAGACCCAGTACTTC CSATQGAGETQYF
14 many TRBJ2-7 TRBD2 TRBV27 TGTGCCAGCAGTATTAGCGGGAGTCAGAACGAGCAGTACTTC CASSISGSQNEQYF
13 - TRBJ2-3 - TRBV24-1 TGTGCCACCGGGCAGGGTTGGGCAGATACGCAGTATTTT CATGQGWADTQYF
13 - TRBJ1-5 - TRBV4-1 TGCGCCAGCAGCCAAGATGGAGGACAGCCCCAGCATTTT CASSQDGGQPQHF
14 - TRBJ2-7 - TRBV11-2 TGTGCCAGCAGCTTAGATGGTAACAACTACGAGCAGTACTTC CASSLDGNNYEQYF
15 - TRBJ2-2 - TRBV5-6 TGTGCCAGCAGCCCCGACAGGAAATACACCGGGGAGCTGTTTTTT CASSPDRKYTGELFF
17 - TRBJ2-1 TRBD2 TRBV7-2 TGTGCCAGCAGCCCCCGCGAGGGGTTAGCGGGACCCAATGAGCAGTTCTTC CASSPREGLAGPNEQFF
17 - TRBJ2-1 TRBD1 TRBV7-9 TGTGCCAGCAGCTTAGCGCATAGGGGGCCGAACTACAATGAGCAGTTCTTC CASSLAHRGPNYNEQFF
15 - TRBJ2-5 TRBD2 TRBV5-6 TGTGCCAGCAGCGATAGCGGGGTGGAGGTAGAGACCCAGTACTTC CASSDSGVEVETQYF
19 - TRBJ2-1 - TRBV12-3/TRBV12-4 TGTGCCAGCAGCTCATTTGGGAGAACAGGGCGAGCGGGCTACAATGAGCAGTTCTTC CASSSFGRTGRAGYNEQFF
11 - TRBJ2-7 - TRBV12-3/TRBV12-4 TGTGCCAGCAGGTCGCTCTCCGAGCAGTACTTC CASRSLSEQYF
17 - TRBJ2-3 TRBD2 TRBV28 TGTGCCAGCACCCCCCTGGGGACTAGCGGGATCACAGATACGCAGTATTTT CASTPLGTSGITDTQYF
14 many TRBJ1-1 - TRBV6-1 TGTGCCAGCCGTTCGTGGATCCCGAACACTGAAGCTTTCTTT CASRSWIPNTEAFF
14 many TRBJ2-4 - TRBV5-1 TGCGCCAGCAGCTTGGGAAGAGCCAAAAACATTCAGTACTTC CASSLGRAKNIQYF
12 - TRBJ1-1 - TRBV30 TGTGCCTGGAGCGCAGGGATAACTGAAGCTTTCTTT CAWSAGITEAFF
16 few TRBJ2-1 TRBD1 TRBV5-1 TGCGCCAGCAGCCCCTCCGGTGGGGACAGGGGTGATGAGCAGTTCTTC CASSPSGGDRGDEQFF
15 few TRBJ2-1 TRBD1 TRBV24-1 TGTGCCACCAGCCCTTGGGGGACAGGGGACAATGAGCAGTTCTTC CATSPWGTGDNEQFF
15 - TRBJ2-5 - TRBV12-3/TRBV12-4 TGTGCCAGCCAGGACCAAGTTGGGCAGAAAGAGACCCAGTACTTC CASQDQVGQKETQYF
15 - TRBJ1-2 - TRBV6-2/TRBV6-3 TGTGCCAGCAGCCCCCAGCAGGCGAGGAACTATGGCTACACCTTC CASSPQQARNYGYTF
19 few TRBJ2-3 - TRBV9 TGTGCCAGCAGCGTCTCCCCCGGAAGACAGGCCCTTAGCACAGATACGCAGTATTTT CASSVSPGRQALSTDTQYF
22 - TRBJ1-3 TRBD1 TRBV30 TGTGCCTGGAGCCCACCGAACCCAACGAGGCATAACAGGGACAGCTCTGGAAACACCATATATTTT CAWSPPNPTRHNRDSSGNTIYF
15 - TRBJ2-1 - TRBV25-1 TGTGCCAGCCAATGGGGGCAGGGCCCCTACAATGAGCAGTTCTTC CASQWGQGPYNEQFF
14 many TRBJ2-5 - TRBV4-1 TGCGCCAGCAGCCGAGGCGACAGACTCGGGACCCAGTACTTC CASSRGDRLGTQYF
17 - TRBJ2-2 TRBD2 TRBV6-1 TGTGCCAGCTGCATACCCACACTAGCGGGAGCTACCGGGGAGCTGTTTTTT CASCIPTLAGATGELFF
14 - TRBJ2-5 - TRBV7-2 TGTGCCAGCAGCCAGAGCAGATCCCAAGAGACCCAGTACTTC CASSQSRSQETQYF
11 - TRBJ2-1 - TRBV29-1 TGCAGCGTTGACCGGGACGGGGAGCAGTTCTTC CSVDRDGEQFF
15 many TRBJ2-2 - TRBV12-3/TRBV12-4 TGTGCCAGCAGTTTAGCGACGGGGAACACCGGGGAGCTGTTTTTT CASSLATGNTGELFF
14 - TRBJ1-2 - TRBV10-3 TGTGCCATCAGTGAGTCCGGGGACATGACTAGCTACACCTTC CAISESGDMTSYTF